This record looks at one T cell receptor (beta chain) sequence and its context. The antigen remains undetermined. The CDR3 extends over 17 amino acids. J lost 4 bases, V lost 3 bases, and 5 bases had no gene match. Germline V gene sequence: CDR1 ENHRY, CDR2 SYGVKD. Each HIV participant was treated in the United States. The record originates from a study of long-term antiretroviral therapy in people with HIV. Study-level points and caveats: Comparison with controls showed narrower CDR3 length ranges in HIV repertoires. ART adherence, viral resistance and therapy changes went unrecorded.

immunoSEQ v3.0 was run at survey level. Here immunoSEQ multiplex PCR was the method, and the copy in TCRdb shows in-frame clones only, minus some. The sample comprises under 20,000 clones, more than 65% of which are singletons, and around 14% rests with the top ten. This TCR was sampled from a woman between 50 and 59 years old with HIV. The sequencing here drew on unsorted PBMCs, taken 0.5 years before starting antiretroviral therapy. The gene calls are TRBV10-3 and TRBJ2-2; 13 nucleotides agree with TRBD2. This chain's CDR3 is CAISEGGLAGPTGELFF. DNA of the CDR3: TGTGCCATCAGTGAAGGGGGACTAGCGGGGCCCACCGGGGAGCTGTTTTTT.